Listed here are 21 T cell receptor beta chains from one sample, sequenced in a study of blood T cell repertoires in COVID-19. TCRdb keeps only in-frame clones here, not all; method: immunoSEQ multiplex PCR. The table records 250,000 to 300,000 clones, 89% of them present only once. Specimen: PBMCs or T cells enriched from blood (not recorded which). The receptor set was obtained from a middle-aged woman who had recovered from COVID-19.

DNA for the CDR3: TGTGCCAGCAGCTTAGGCAGCGGCGGGGCCAACGTCCTGACTTTC. Residues: CASSLGSGGANVLTF. The chain recombines TRBV7-9 with TRBJ2-6, with a tentative D call TRBD2 (5 bases). CDR1 is SEHNR, CDR2 FQNEAQ, per germline (reference sequence). Trimming took off 1 base at V and 4 bases at J, with 8 bases between the two ends. The CDR3 runs 15 residues. Full variable domain (rest looked up from reference TRBV7-9 and TRBJ2-6): DTGVSQNPRHKITKRGQNVTFRCDPISEHNRLYWYRQTLGQGPEFLTYFQNEAQLEKSRLLSDRFSAERPKGSFSTLEIQRTEQGDSAMYLCASSLGSGGANVLTFGAGSRLTVL.

The gene calls are TRBV24-1 and TRBJ2-7, with 8 bases aligning to TRBD2. Germline CDR1 reads KGHDR; CDR2 reads SFDVKD. The CDR3 is made up of 14 amino acids. The V segment lost 3 bases and the J segment 7 bases; nucleotides outside the gene matches: 7. The CDR3 reads CATSDSGSGKEQYF. CDR3 DNA: TGTGCCACCAGTGATAGCGGGAGTGGAAAGGAGCAGTACTTC.

Here the CDR3 DNA reads TGTGCCAGCAGGCCCGGGACAGGGTCCTCCTACGAGCAGTACTTC. Translation: CASRPGTGSSYEQYF. V is TRBV27 and J is TRBJ2-7; 9 nucleotides line up with TRBD1. The CDR3 is 15 amino acids. The ends lost 6 bases at V and 0 bases at J; junction bases unmatched: 6. Per the germline V gene, CDR1 is MNHEY and CDR2 is SMNVEV (reference sequence).

V and J are TRBV11-3 and TRBJ2-2; D gene ambiguous. V dropped 2 bases and J dropped 5 bases, with 6 bases sitting between them. The CDR3 has 13 amino acids. Germline CDR1 SGHNT, CDR2 YENEEA. CDR3 region: CASSLRGTGELFF. CDR3 DNA: TGTGCCAGCAGCTTACGCGGTACCGGGGAGCTGTTTTTT.

The chain recombines TRBV18 with TRBJ1-3; perhaps TRBD1 as D (6 bases). V was pared by 6 bases and J by 2 bases, with 17 bases between. The CDR3 covers 16 residues. Germline V lookup: CDR1 KGHSH, CDR2 LQKENI. The chain's CDR3 is CASSSDRPAAGNTIYF. The DNA of the CDR3 is TGTGCCAGCTCCAGCGACAGGCCCGCTGCTGGAAACACCATATATTTT.

V is TRBV4-3 and J is TRBJ2-1; D ambiguous. Looked up from germline, CDR1 is LGHNA and CDR2 is YSLEER. The V gene lost 0 bases and the J gene lost 9 bases, with 12 bases spanning the gap. The CDR3 runs 14 residues. This chain's CDR3 is CASSQEIQSGEQFF. Here the CDR3 DNA reads TGCGCCAGCAGCCAAGAAATACAGTCAGGTGAGCAGTTCTTC.

V and J are TRBV6-5 and TRBJ1-2, with a weak D call TRBD1 (6 bases). Trimming stripped 6 bases from V and 4 bases from J, with 15 bases between. CDR1 and CDR2 (germline): MNHEY, SVGAGI. There are 14 residues in the CDR3. The CDR3 sequence is CASRFPDSIYGYTF. CDR3 nucleotide sequence: TGTGCCAGCAGATTCCCGGACAGTATCTATGGCTACACCTTC.

CDR3 DNA: TGTGCCACCAGTGATGCGCGGGACAGATCCTACGAGCAGTACTTC. Amino acids: CATSDARDRSYEQYF. This rearrangement joins TRBV24-1 to TRBJ2-7, with a tentative D call TRBD1 (7 bases). V shed 3 bases and J shed 1 base, with 12 bases lying between them. This CDR3 has 15 amino acids. The germline CDR1 and CDR2 sequences are KGHDR and SFDVKD.

This clone was counted between two and nine times. This sequence joins TRBV7-9 and TRBJ2-3; tentative D call: TRBD2 (7 bases). The CDR3 contains 13 residues. Per germline, CDR1 SEHNR and CDR2 FQNEAQ (reference sequence). Trimming removed 3 bases at V and 6 bases at J, with 10 bases between. The CDR3: CASSFKGGDTQYF. The DNA of the CDR3 is TGTGCCAGCAGCTTTAAGGGGGGGGATACGCAGTATTTT. Using reference TRBV7-9 and TRBJ2-3 for the parts outside the CDR3, the full variable domain is DTGVSQNPRHKITKRGQNVTFRCDPISEHNRLYWYRQTLGQGPEFLTYFQNEAQLEKSRLLSDRFSAERPKGSFSTLEIQRTEQGDSAMYLCASSFKGGDTQYFGPGTRLTVL.

The genes are TRBV2 and TRBJ2-1; no clear D. CDR3 length: 13 amino acids. CDR1 and CDR2 (germline): SNHLY, FYNNEI. V lost 6 bases, J lost 9 bases, and 15 bases lay in between. The CDR3 spells CASRTDSRSEQFF. DNA of the CDR3: TGTGCCAGCAGAACCGACTCCCGCAGTGAGCAGTTCTTC. The variable domain in full, completed from reference TRBV2 and TRBJ2-1, reads EPEVTQTPSHQVTQMGQEVILRCVPISNHLYFYWYRQILGQKVEFLVSFYNNEISEKSEIFDDQFSVERPDGSNFTLKIRSTKLEDSAMYFCASRTDSRSEQFFGPGTRLTVL.

This chain connects TRBV7-8 to TRBJ2-3; no clear D gene. The V gene lost 1 base and the J gene lost 7 bases, with 6 bases spanning the gap. This CDR3 region has 12 residues. Per germline, CDR1 SGHVS and CDR2 FQNEAQ. In DNA form, the CDR3 reads TGTGCCAGCAGCTTAGAGAGAAATACGCAGTATTTT. This gives the protein CASSLERNTQYF.

This chain links TRBV7-3 with TRBJ2-1, with TRBD2 identical over 9 bases. V lost 7 bases, J lost 3 bases, and 4 bases stayed unmatched. CDR3 length: 14 residues. Germline CDR1 is SGHTA and CDR2 is FQGTGA. The CDR3 region is CASKIAGDYNEQFF. The CDR3 DNA reads as TGTGCCAGCAAGATAGCGGGAGACTACAATGAGCAGTTCTTC.

The chain recombines TRBV5-1 with TRBJ2-3; D gene uncertain. CDR1 is SGHRS, CDR2 YFSETQ, per germline. The CDR3 extends over 15 amino acids. V was trimmed by 0 bases and J by 1 base, leaving 9 bases between them. The CDR3 region has the DNA TGCGCCAGCAGCTTGGAACAGTATGGCACAGATACGCAGTATTTT. It is translated as CASSLEQYGTDTQYF.

The chain couples TRBV7-9 to TRBJ1-2; 7 nucleotides agree with TRBD1. J lost 0 bases, V lost 5 bases, and 3 bases had no gene match. This CDR3 has 14 amino acids. Per germline, CDR1 SEHNR and CDR2 FQNEAQ (reference sequence). The DNA for the CDR3 is TGTGCCAGCAGCCTCGACAGGGCTAACTATGGCTACACCTTC. Amino acid sequence: CASSLDRANYGYTF.

The gene calls are TRBV18 and TRBJ2-3; TRBD2 matches 8 bases. The CDR3 spans 21 residues. The trim removed 2 bases at V and 6 bases at J, leaving 25 bases unmatched. Germline CDR1 and CDR2: KGHSH and LQKENI. The CDR3 DNA sequence: TGTGCCAGCTCACCAAGCTTTGCCGCCGGGAGGGTCACCTTAGCGTGCGATACGCAGTATTTT. Its translation: CASSPSFAAGRVTLACDTQYF.

The V and J genes are TRBV4-1 and TRBJ2-2, with 8 bases aligning to TRBD2. Germline V gene sequence: CDR1 MGHRA, CDR2 YSYEKL. With 0 bases clipped from V and 5 bases from J, the junction kept 11 bases outside the gene matches. This CDR3 has 18 amino acids. The CDR3 sequence: CASSQDGRPGGRTGELFF. In DNA, the CDR3 is TGCGCCAGCAGCCAAGATGGGCGTCCGGGGGGGCGGACCGGGGAGCTGTTTTTT.

This chain connects TRBV5-1 to TRBJ2-7, with 10 bases identical to TRBD1. The germline CDR1 and CDR2 sequences are SGHRS and YFSETQ. The CDR3 totals 15 residues. The V gene end was trimmed by 4 bases and the J gene end by 4 bases; junction bases not matched to a gene: 8. The CDR3 DNA follows: TGCGCCAGCAGCGCAGGGACAGGGGTGGTTTACGAGCAGTACTTC. Its translation: CASSAGTGVVYEQYF.

This clone was counted ten times or more. The genes are TRBV6-1 and TRBJ1-1; TRBD1 is a possible D gene (6 bases). The V and J ends lost 2 bases and 4 bases respectively, with 11 bases between them. The germline gives CDR1 MNHNS, CDR2 SASEGT. The CDR3 has 14 amino acids. The CDR3 nucleotides are TGTGCCAGCAGTGAAATGGGGGGGCCCACTGAAGCTTTCTTT. Its translation is CASSEMGGPTEAFF.

The table lists this clone with a few counts. The V gene is TRBV9, the J gene TRBJ2-3; TRBD2 agrees at 13 bases. V shed 3 bases, J shed 4 bases, and the junction held 5 bases outside the gene matches. This CDR3 spans 16 amino acids. Looked up from germline, CDR1 is SGDLS and CDR2 is YYNGEE. This chain's CDR3 is CASSATSGGAADTQYF. CDR3 coding DNA: TGTGCCAGCAGCGCAACTAGCGGGGGGGCTGCAGATACGCAGTATTTT.

Concerning this clone: This same CDR3 is encoded by further DNA sequences in the sample. This chain joins TRBV27 and TRBJ1-6; no clear D gene. The CDR3 spans 12 residues. CDR1 is MNHEY and CDR2 is SMNVEV in the germline V gene (reference sequence). Trimming took off 3 bases at V and 7 bases at J, with 4 bases between the two ends. The CDR3 spells CASSFLNSPLHF. CDR3 sequence (DNA): TGTGCCAGCAGTTTCCTAAATTCACCCCTCCACTTT.

The DNA of the CDR3 is TGTGCCAGCAGCCAAGCTGTCCGGGGGAAGGGGTACAATGAGCAGTTCTTC. The encoded protein is CASSQAVRGKGYNEQFF. V usage is TRBV3-1 (or the pseudogene TRBV3-2) and J usage is TRBJ2-1; D is possibly TRBD2 (6 bases). CDR3 length: 17 amino acids. The V end was cut by 1 base, the J end by 4 bases, with 17 bases between. The germline V gene encodes CDR1 LGHDT and CDR2 YNNKEL (reference sequence).